This T cell receptor (beta chain) is drawn from a study of T-cell reconstitution after alpha-beta-depleted transplantation in children (dated by TCRdb to between 2015 and 2016). Study-wide context: The study quantitatively tracked T-cell immune reconstitution after TCRalphabeta/CD19-depleted allogeneic hematopoietic cell transplantation in children using TCR repertoire profiling.

General study outcomes and caveats: The apparently early alphabetaT-cell count recovery about two months after transplant was reportedly dependent on only several hundred rapidly expanded clones derived from non-depleted graft cells. Over subsequent months, a decline in hyperexpanded clone frequencies was noted, and after one year, T-cell counts and TCRbeta diversity were mostly ascribed to newly produced T cells. In some patients, the high TCRbeta diversity seen at day 60 was put down to recipient T cells and intrathymic progenitors that had survived conditioning.

Interpreted using the paper, the treatment or condition label stands for: allogeneic hematopoietic cell transplantation with graft depleted of TCRalphabeta T cells and CD19 B cells. Transplant recipients were children who received TCRalphabeta/CD19-depleted allogeneic hematopoietic cell grafts. The trim is 4 bases for V and 2 bases for J, with a gap of 19 bases between the germline ends. The CDR3 covers 17 residues, taking in both the cysteine and the phenylalanine. Only the CDR3 region is kept as DNA, spanning 51 bases read in frame from base 1. Looking up the germline V gene yields CDR1 MGHDK and CDR2 SYGVNS. For this clonotype: Its cognate antigen has yet to be identified. The sample holds no much larger clone one base away, and base qualities are not on file.

Library prep was done by PCR. Reads for this sample came from an Illumina HiSeq 2500. TCR libraries were prepared with molecular barcoding, using unique molecular identifiers to normalize TCRbeta repertoire quantification. TCRdb reprocessed the public reads (quality trimming at Q25 with fastp, clone calling with MiXCR) and kept in-frame beta chains. Under each unique CDR3 protein, matching rows form one entry showing the most common genes and DNA. The table for this sample lists around 300,000 distinct CDR3 sequences; 23% of them were counted only once. Clones ranked in the top ten supply 9.5% to 12% of the sample.

The chain uses TRBV25-1 and TRBJ2-3; perhaps TRBD2 is the D gene, with 6 bases matching. Sequencing was performed on PBMCs, mostly from graft donor cells, taken 180 days after TCRalphabeta/CD19-depleted stem cell transplant. The clonotype was recovered from a male patient younger than 18 who had a stem cell transplant for acute lymphoblastic leukemia, so the T cells may come from the graft donor. The nucleotide sequence reads as follows: TGTGCCAGCAGTGTTGGGAGGTCTCGGGGTTCCACAGATACGCAGTATTTT. Its amino acids are CASSVGRSRGSTDTQYF.